The 20 T cell receptor beta chains below all came from one sample that was sequenced in a study of T cell repertoires in cytomegalovirus infection (dated by TCRdb to between 2018 and 2020). TCRdb records Illumina HiSeq 1500 as the sequencer. TCRdb ran its own pipeline on the public reads, namely fastp trimming at Q25 and MiXCR clone calling, and kept in-frame beta chains. CDR3 protein sequences are deduplicated, and each keeps its most common genes and DNA. Within this sample are 560,000 or so distinct CDR3 sequences, with 16% of them counted one time only. The top ten clones comprise approximately 24% of the sample. The sequencing input was CD8+ T cells from PBMCs. These receptors all come from a human donor in good health (CMV status not recorded). Some clones in this sample may be carry-over from other donors' samples.

This clonotype was found many times. V usage is TRBV27 and J usage is TRBJ1-2, with 9 bases lining up with TRBD1. The CDR3 extends over 13 amino acids. The junction had 3 bases not matched to a gene; V was cut back by 4 bases and J by 6 bases. The germline V gene encodes CDR1 MNHEY and CDR2 SMNVEV (reference sequence). This chain's CDR3 is CASSSTGGDGYTF. The CDR3 DNA follows: TGTGCCAGCAGTTCGACAGGGGGAGATGGCTACACCTTC.

The chain recombines TRBV24-1 with TRBJ2-1; TRBD1 aligns across 8 bases. There are 16 residues in the CDR3. After removal of 4 bases from V and 6 bases from J, the junction contained 10 bases not matched to a gene. Per the germline V gene, CDR1 is KGHDR and CDR2 is SFDVKD. The CDR3 here is CATSDSLWTGFNEQFF. CDR3 nucleotides: TGTGCCACCAGTGACAGTCTTTGGACAGGGTTCAATGAGCAGTTCTTC.

At least ten counts were recorded for this clonotype. The rearrangement joins TRBV7-9 to TRBJ2-1, with D perhaps TRBD2 (6 bases). V shed 4 bases and J shed 3 bases, with 13 bases lying between them. Germline loops: CDR1 SEHNR, CDR2 FQNEAQ (reference sequence). The CDR3 has 15 amino acids. CDR3 residues: CASSSGTSLYNEQFF. The CDR3 region has the DNA TGTGCCAGCAGCTCCGGGACTTCACTCTACAATGAGCAGTTCTTC.

The CDR3 nucleotides read TGTGCCAGCAGTTACCCGGACCTTCCTAGCAATCAGCCCCAGCATTTT. This encodes CASSYPDLPSNQPQHF. The V and J genes are TRBV6-6 and TRBJ1-5; D unresolved. CDR1 is MNHNY and CDR2 is SVGAGI in the germline V gene (reference sequence). Trimming shortened V by 2 bases and J by 0 bases, and 11 bases separated the two germline ends. CDR3 size: 16 residues.

This clonotype was seen only a few times. V and J are TRBV6-4 and TRBJ2-7; D is perhaps TRBD1 (6 bases). Trimming took 3 bases from V and 2 from J, leaving 11 bases between them. CDR1 and CDR2 (germline): MRHNA, SNTAGT. The CDR3 runs to 14 residues. CDR3 residues: CASSDLPGAYEQYF. In nucleotides, the CDR3 is TGTGCCAGCAGTGATTTACCAGGGGCCTACGAGCAGTACTTC.

This sequence joins TRBV20-1 and TRBJ2-7, with 7 bases aligning to TRBD1. V lost 6 bases to trimming and J lost 5 bases; unmatched junction nucleotides: 13. Germline CDR1 and CDR2: DFQATT and SNEGSKA (reference sequence). The CDR3 sequence is 14 residues long. The DNA for the CDR3 is TGCAGTGCAAGTAAAGACAGGGTGTTCGACGAGCAGTACTTC. Translating gives CSASKDRVFDEQYF.

The chain carries TRBV9 and TRBJ1-1, with D uncertain. Trimming took 1 base from V and 5 from J, leaving 3 bases between them. CDR3 length: 11 amino acids. The germline V gene has CDR1 SGDLS and CDR2 YYNGEE. CDR3 coding DNA: TGTGCCAGCAGCGTAATGACTGAAGCTTTCTTT. Translated, it gives CASSVMTEAFF. Full variable domain (rest looked up from reference TRBV9 and TRBJ1-1): DSGVTQTPKHLITATGQRVTLRCSPRSGDLSVYWYQQSLDQGLQFLIQYYNGEERAKGNILERFSAQQFPDLHSELNLSSLELGDSALYFCASSVMTEAFFGQGTRLTVV.

The rearrangement joins TRBV15 to TRBJ1-2; the D is unclear. V lost 0 bases and J lost 3, with 8 bases in between. CDR1 is LNHNV, CDR2 YYDKDF, per germline (reference sequence). The CDR3 contains 14 residues. The CDR3 sequence is CATSREDAYYGYTF. The CDR3 nucleotides read TGTGCCACCAGCAGAGAGGACGCTTACTATGGCTACACCTTC.

A few counts support this clonotype. Here the CDR3 DNA reads TGTGCCAGCGGGGACAGGTTGACAGATACGCAGTATTTT. It codes for CASGDRLTDTQYF. The V and J genes are TRBV19 and TRBJ2-3; 8 nucleotides agree with TRBD1. This CDR3 comprises 13 residues. Germline V lookup: CDR1 LNHDA, CDR2 SQIVND (reference sequence). With V trimmed by 9 bases and J by 3 bases, 5 bases remained unmatched. Combining the CDR3 with reference TRBV19 and TRBJ2-3 gives the whole variable domain DGGITQSPKYLFRKEGQNVTLSCEQNLNHDAMYWYRQDPGQGLRLIYYSQIVNDFQKGDIAEGYSVSREKKESFPLTVTSAQKNPTAFYLCASGDRLTDTQYFGPGTRLTVL.

This clonotype was seen at least ten times. This chain uses TRBV27 with TRBJ2-7; 8 bases are a match to TRBD1. This CDR3 is built from 15 residues. Germline CDR1 is MNHEY and CDR2 is SMNVEV (reference sequence). Trimming cost V 4 bases and J 1 base; bases outside gene matches: 6. The CDR3, as DNA: TGTGCCAGCAGTTACAACAGGGGGAGGTCCTACGAGCAGTACTTC. This sequence encodes CASSYNRGRSYEQYF.

This clonotype was observed a few times. The chain uses TRBV10-2 and TRBJ2-1; TRBD2 aligns across 8 bases. V shed 5 bases and J 4 bases; nucleotides not matched to a gene: 10. CDR1 is WSHSY and CDR2 is SAAADI in the germline V gene. CDR3 length: 16 amino acids. This CDR3 is CASSPTSGHKYNEQFF. DNA for the CDR3: TGCGCCAGCAGTCCTACTAGCGGCCACAAGTACAATGAGCAGTTCTTC.

The V gene is TRBV19, the J gene TRBJ2-7; D perhaps matches TRBD2 (6 bases). With 2 bases removed from V and 0 bases from J, the gap between germline ends came to 8 bases. The V gene's germline CDR1 is LNHDA and CDR2 SQIVND (reference sequence). The CDR3 has 14 residues. The CDR3 region is CASSISGHSYEQYF. Here the CDR3 DNA reads TGTGCCAGTAGTATAAGCGGGCACTCCTACGAGCAGTACTTC.

This clonotype was detected only a few times. The rearrangement uses TRBV27 and TRBJ2-1, with D possibly TRBD2 on 5 matching bases. Trimming stripped 7 bases from V and 1 base from J, with 14 bases between. The germline V gene has CDR1 MNHEY and CDR2 SMNVEV (reference sequence). The CDR3 length is 15 residues. CDR3 sequence: CASTMFRGSYNEQFF. DNA for the CDR3: TGTGCCAGCACTATGTTCCGGGGTTCCTACAATGAGCAGTTCTTC.

In this sample, this clonotype turned up many times. The V and J genes are TRBV12-3 or TRBV12-4 and TRBJ1-2; D is possibly TRBD1 (6 bases). V was trimmed by 3 bases and J by 7 bases, leaving 12 bases between them. The CDR3 contains 13 residues. In DNA form, the CDR3 reads TGTGCCAGCAGTTTGGGGGGGCCGCTTGGCTACACCTTC. It translates to CASSLGGPLGYTF.

This chain links TRBV20-1 with TRBJ2-3, with 7 bases lining up with TRBD1. In germline, CDR1 is DFQATT, CDR2 SNEGSKA (reference sequence). This CDR3 is built from 18 residues. J was trimmed by 2 bases and V by 3 bases; bases with no gene match: 17. The CDR3 region has the DNA TGCAGTGCTAGTAGTCAAGGACAGGATGCGGTGATCACAGATACGCAGTATTTT. This translates into CSASSQGQDAVITDTQYF.

This clonotype was counted ten times or more. The rearrangement uses TRBV6-1 and TRBJ2-4; 8 bases line up with TRBD1. The CDR3 runs to 16 residues. With 3 bases clipped from V and 7 bases from J, the junction kept 11 bases outside the gene matches. Germline CDR1 is MNHNS and CDR2 is SASEGT. CDR3 in amino acids: CASSDLPWTGRNIQYF. The CDR3 nucleotides read TGTGCCAGCAGTGATTTACCCTGGACAGGGAGGAACATTCAGTACTTC.

This clonotype was seen a few times. The V and J genes are TRBV7-9 and TRBJ2-7, with D hard to call. The CDR3 sequence is 13 residues long. In germline, CDR1 is SEHNR, CDR2 FQNEAQ (reference sequence). Trimming took off 4 bases at V and 3 bases at J, with 10 bases between the two ends. The CDR3 sequence is CASSSETLYEQYF. CDR3 DNA: TGTGCCAGCAGCTCGGAGACGCTCTACGAGCAGTACTTC.

Only a few counts were recorded for this clonotype. A read error may be the cause here, since a much bigger clone is one base away. In nucleotides, the CDR3 is TGCACCAGCAGCCAAGAAGTTCCAGACTCCTATAATTCACCCCTCCACTTT. Amino acids: CTSSQEVPDSYNSPLHF. The chain combines TRBV4-1 with TRBJ1-6, with D unclear. Germline CDR1 is MGHRA and CDR2 is YSYEKL. This CDR3 region has 17 residues.

V and J are TRBV6-5 and TRBJ1-1; the match to TRBD1 covers 8 bases. Trimming cost V 5 bases and J 6 bases; bases outside gene matches: 5. This CDR3 spans 13 amino acids. Germline V CDR1 and CDR2: MNHEY, SVGAGI. CDR3 sequence reads: CASSQGQGSEAFF. As DNA, the CDR3 is TGTGCCAGCAGTCAAGGACAGGGCTCTGAAGCTTTCTTT.

V gene TRBV5-4 combines with J gene TRBJ2-7; 11 bases map to TRBD1. The CDR3 spans 16 residues. The V gene's germline CDR1 is SGHNT and CDR2 YYREEE (reference sequence). The ends lost 0 bases at V and 6 bases at J; junction bases unmatched: 8. CDR3: CASSLGNPGTGGEQYF. CDR3 nucleotides: TGTGCCAGCAGCTTGGGTAACCCCGGGACAGGGGGCGAGCAGTACTTC.